This T cell receptor (beta chain) was recorded in a study of Tregs in tolerant kidney transplant recipients. Points from the study as a whole: Biological reproducibility was not directly addressed, but technical replication error appeared minimal. Tregs expanded with activated donor B cells seemed most donor-specific. Donor-specific Treg expansion exceeded global Treg expansion in tolerant patients, suggesting antigen drive.

Using immunoSEQ multiplex PCR, the repertoire was profiled, and TCRdb retains in-frame clones only, with some absent. The table includes roughly 64,000 clones, about 90% detected once. The nonmyeloablative bone marrow transplants came from related graft donors, with transient mixed chimerism. CD4+CD25+CD127- Tregs, CD4+CD25- non-Tregs, CD4 and CD8 cells were sorted. CDR1 and CDR2 (germline): SGHRS, YFSETQ. CDR3 length: 14 amino acids. Unmatched junction bases numbered 2, after V lost 4 bases and J lost 0 bases. On this clone: Its target is not known.

The receptor's source is a human patient who received a combined kidney and bone marrow transplant. These T cells may partly come from the graft donor. The sequencing used CD4+ T cells from blood (PBMCs), collected 6 months after the transplant. J is TRBJ2-3 and V is TRBV5-1, with 7 bases aligning to TRBD2. Here the CDR3 reads CASSPGGSTDTQYF. The CDR3 nucleotides read TGCGCCAGCAGCCCGGGAGGAAGCACAGATACGCAGTATTTT.